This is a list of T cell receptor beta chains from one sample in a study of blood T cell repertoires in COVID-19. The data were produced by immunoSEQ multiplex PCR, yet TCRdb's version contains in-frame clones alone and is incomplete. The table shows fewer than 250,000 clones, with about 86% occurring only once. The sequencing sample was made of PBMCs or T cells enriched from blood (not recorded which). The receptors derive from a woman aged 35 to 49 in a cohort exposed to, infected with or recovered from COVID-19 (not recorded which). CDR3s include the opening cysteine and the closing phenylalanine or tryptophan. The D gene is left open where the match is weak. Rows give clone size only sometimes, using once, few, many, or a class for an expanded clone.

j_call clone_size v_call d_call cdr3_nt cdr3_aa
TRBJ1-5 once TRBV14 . TGTGCCAGCAGCCAGTATAGCAATCAGCCCCAGCATTTT CASSQYSNQPQHF
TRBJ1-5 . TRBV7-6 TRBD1 TGTGCCAGCAGCTTACAGGGGGTTCAGCCCCAGCATTTT CASSLQGVQPQHF
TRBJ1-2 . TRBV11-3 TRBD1 TGTGCCAGCAGCGCAAACCACAGGGGAACTAACTATGGCTACACCTTC CASSANHRGTNYGYTF
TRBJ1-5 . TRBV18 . TGTGCCAGCTCACCACCAACAGAGAATCAGCCCCAGCATTTT CASSPPTENQPQHF
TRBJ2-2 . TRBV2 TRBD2 TGTGCCAGTAGGATAAACAGCGGGATCACCGGGGAGCTGTTTTTT CASRINSGITGELFF
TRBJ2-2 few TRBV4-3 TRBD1 TGCGCCAGCAGCCCCTTGGGACAGGGAAACACCGGGGAGCTGTTTTTT CASSPLGQGNTGELFF
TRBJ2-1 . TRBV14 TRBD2 TGTGCCAGCAGCCCCAAGACAGGCCCCCATAGCGGGGCTTACTACAATGAGCAGTTCTTC CASSPKTGPHSGAYYNEQFF
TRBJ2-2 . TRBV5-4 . TGTGCCAGCAGCTTAGGACAGGAGGGAACCGGGGAGCTGTTTTTT CASSLGQEGTGELFF
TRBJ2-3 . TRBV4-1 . TGCGCCAGCAGCCAAGATCGGGGAAGCACAGATACGCAGTATTTT CASSQDRGSTDTQYF
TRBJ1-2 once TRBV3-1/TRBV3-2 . TGTGCCAGCAGCCAAGATAGAGGCAGGGTTGTTGATGGCTACACCTTC CASSQDRGRVVDGYTF
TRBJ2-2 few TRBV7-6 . TGTGCCAGCAGCTCCGCGGGGCAGGAAAATACCGGGGAGCTGTTTTTT CASSSAGQENTGELFF
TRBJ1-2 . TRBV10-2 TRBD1 TGCGCCAGCAGTGAGTTACAGGGGAATGGCTACACCTTC CASSELQGNGYTF
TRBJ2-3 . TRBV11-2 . TGTGCCAGCAGCTCCGTATCCACAGATACGCAGTATTTT CASSSVSTDTQYF
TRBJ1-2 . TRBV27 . TGTGCCAGCAGTTTGGGAAGGGGAAGAAATGGCTACACCTTC CASSLGRGRNGYTF
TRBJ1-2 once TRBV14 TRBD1 TGTGCCAGCAGCCCGCACAAGGGGGCAGGGTATGGCTACACCTTC CASSPHKGAGYGYTF
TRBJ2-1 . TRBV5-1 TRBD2 TGCGCCAGCAGCTCTCCGACTAGCGGGGGTCCCAATGAGCAGTTCTTC CASSSPTSGGPNEQFF
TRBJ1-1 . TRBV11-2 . TGTGCCAGCAGCTTAGCCCGGGCGGGCACTGAAGCTTTCTTT CASSLARAGTEAFF
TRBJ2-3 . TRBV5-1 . TGCGCCAGCAGCTTCGGGGTCGAGAAGGGAGATACGCAGTATTTT CASSFGVEKGDTQYF
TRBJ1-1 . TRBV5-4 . TGTGCCAGCAGCAACTCGGGGGGCCTGGGAGCTTTCTTT CASSNSGGLGAFF
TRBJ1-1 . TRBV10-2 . TGCGCCAGCAGTGAGCCAATCTTACAGGGGAACACTGAAGCTTTCTTT CASSEPILQGNTEAFF
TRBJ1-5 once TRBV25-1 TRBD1 TGTGCCAGCAGTGAATCGACAGGGGGCGATGGTCAGCCCCAGCATTTT CASSESTGGDGQPQHF
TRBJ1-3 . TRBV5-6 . TGTGCCAGCAGCTTGGTGAGGGCAGGACAGAGCTCTGGAAACACCATATATTTT CASSLVRAGQSSGNTIYF
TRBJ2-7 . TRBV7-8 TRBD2 TGTGCCAGCAGTTCGAACTGGGCGGGGGGTTCCTACGAGCAGTACTTC CASSSNWAGGSYEQYF
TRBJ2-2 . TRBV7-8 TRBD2 TGTGCCAGCAGCTTTCCTACTAGCGGGGGGCGGGGCACCGGGGAGCTGTTTTTT CASSFPTSGGRGTGELFF
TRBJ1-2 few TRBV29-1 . TGCAGCGTTGACTGGGCGGGTGGCTACACCTTC CSVDWAGGYTF
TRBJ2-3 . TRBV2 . TGTGCCAGCAGGGGGGGAGATACGCAGTATTTT CASRGGDTQYF
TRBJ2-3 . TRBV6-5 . TGTGCCAGCGGACGAAGAACAGGGTTCCCAGATACGCAGTATTTT CASGRRTGFPDTQYF
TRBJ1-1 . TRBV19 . TGTGCCAGTAGTATCCTCAGGGATGCGAACACTGAAGCTTTCTTT CASSILRDANTEAFF
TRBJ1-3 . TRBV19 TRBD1 TGTGCCAGTAGCGACAGGGGGCCCTTAAACACCATATATTTT CASSDRGPLNTIYF
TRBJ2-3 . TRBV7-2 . TGTGCCAGCAGCAAAGCCGTCGGGGTTAATACGCAGTATTTT CASSKAVGVNTQYF
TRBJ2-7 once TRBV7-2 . TGTGCCAGCAGCTTAAGGCGTACAGGATACGAGCAGTACTTC CASSLRRTGYEQYF
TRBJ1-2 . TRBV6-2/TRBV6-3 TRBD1 TGTGCCAGCGGCCCCGGGACAGGGGAAAGGGGCTATGGCTACACCTTC CASGPGTGERGYGYTF
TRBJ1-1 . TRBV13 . TGTGCCAGCAGCCCAGCGGGGGTTCCTGGGGCGATCACTGAAGCTTTCTTT CASSPAGVPGAITEAFF
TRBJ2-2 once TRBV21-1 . TGTGCCAGCAGCACCCTTCCAGGGGCTTCGAACACCGGGGAGCTGTTTTTT CASSTLPGASNTGELFF
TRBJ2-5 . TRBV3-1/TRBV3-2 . TGTGCCAGCAGCCAAGTTGATGACGGGGTCCAAGAGACCCAGTACTTC CASSQVDDGVQETQYF
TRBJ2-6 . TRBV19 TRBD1 TGTGCCAGTAGTACGGACAGGGGCCCCCTCTCTGGGGCCAACGTCCTGACTTTC CASSTDRGPLSGANVLTF
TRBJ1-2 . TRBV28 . TGTGCCAGCAGTTTAGGCAGGAACTATGGCTACACCTTC CASSLGRNYGYTF
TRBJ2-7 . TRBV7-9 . TGTGCCAGCAGCTTTGGGGGGACTCGCGAGCAGTACTTC CASSFGGTREQYF
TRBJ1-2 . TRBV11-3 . TGTGCCAGCTCAGGGATTTTATCCTATGGCTACACCTTC CASSGILSYGYTF
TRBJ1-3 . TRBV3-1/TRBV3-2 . TGTGCCAGCAGCCAAGATGTCGGTATGAACACCATATATTTT CASSQDVGMNTIYF
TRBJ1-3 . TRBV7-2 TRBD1 TGTGCCAGCAGCTTGGGACAGATAGGAAACACCATATATTTT CASSLGQIGNTIYF
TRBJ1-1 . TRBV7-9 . TGTGCCAGCAGCCGCTCTGACAGCCCGAACACTGAAGCTTTCTTT CASSRSDSPNTEAFF
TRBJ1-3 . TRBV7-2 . TGTGCCAGCAGCTTAGACGTTGCGGTAGGAAACACCATATATTTT CASSLDVAVGNTIYF
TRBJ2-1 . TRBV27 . TGTGCCAGCAGTTTTCTCCGGGCAGAATGGAGGGAAAATGAGCAGTTCTTC CASSFLRAEWRENEQFF
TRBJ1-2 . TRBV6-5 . TGTGCCAGCAGTACAGGTTCCCGCTATGGCTACACCTTC CASSTGSRYGYTF
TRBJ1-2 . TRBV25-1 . TGTGCCAGCCGCCCCACAGGGTTTCGCGGCTACACCTTC CASRPTGFRGYTF
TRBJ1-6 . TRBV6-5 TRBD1 TGTGCCAGCAGCGGAGACAGGGGGCTCAATTCACCCCTCCACTTT CASSGDRGLNSPLHF
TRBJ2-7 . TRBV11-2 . TGTGCCAGCAGCTCATCCCGACAGATCTCCTACGAGCAGTACTTC CASSSSRQISYEQYF
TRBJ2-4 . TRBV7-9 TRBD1 TGTGCCAGCAGCGGACGGACAGGGTGGAGAAACATTCAGTACTTC CASSGRTGWRNIQYF
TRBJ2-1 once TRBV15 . TGTGCCACCAGCAGAGATCGGGGGGCCGGGAAGAATGAGCAGTTCTTC CATSRDRGAGKNEQFF
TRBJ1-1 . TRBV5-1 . TGCGCCAGCAGCTTGGACGCGGATAACACTGAAGCTTTCTTT CASSLDADNTEAFF
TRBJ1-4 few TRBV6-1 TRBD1 TGTGCCAGCAGTGGCACAGGGGGCGCAACTAATGAAAAACTGTTTTTT CASSGTGGATNEKLFF
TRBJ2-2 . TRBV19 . TGTGCCAGTAGTTTGCAGTCGAACACCGGGGAGCTGTTTTTT CASSLQSNTGELFF
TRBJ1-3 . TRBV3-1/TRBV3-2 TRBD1 TGTGCCAGCAGCCAAGGAGGGACAGACCTCTCTGGAAACACCATATATTTT CASSQGGTDLSGNTIYF
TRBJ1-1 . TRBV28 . TGTGCCAGCAGTCCCGGGACTCCTCCAGTGGGAGCTTTCTTT CASSPGTPPVGAFF
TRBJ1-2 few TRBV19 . TGTGCCAGTAGTATTAATATCCCCGGGAACTATGGCTACACCTTC CASSINIPGNYGYTF
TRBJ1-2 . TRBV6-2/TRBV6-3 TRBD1 TGTGCCAGCAGTAACCGGGACAGGGGGCGCGAGGTCTATGGCTACACCTTC CASSNRDRGREVYGYTF